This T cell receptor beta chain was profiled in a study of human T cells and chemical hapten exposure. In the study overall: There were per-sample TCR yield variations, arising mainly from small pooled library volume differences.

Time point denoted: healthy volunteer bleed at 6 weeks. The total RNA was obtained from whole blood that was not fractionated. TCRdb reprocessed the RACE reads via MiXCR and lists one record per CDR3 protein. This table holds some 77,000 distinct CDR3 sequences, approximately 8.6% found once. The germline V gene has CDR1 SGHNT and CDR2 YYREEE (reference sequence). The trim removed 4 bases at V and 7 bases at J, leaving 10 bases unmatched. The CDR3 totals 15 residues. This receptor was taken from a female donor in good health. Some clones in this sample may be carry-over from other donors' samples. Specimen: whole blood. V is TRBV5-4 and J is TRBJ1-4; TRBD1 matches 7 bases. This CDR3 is CASSQGQSRSEKLFF. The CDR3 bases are TGTGCCAGCAGCCAGGGACAGAGCCGTTCTGAAAAACTGTTTTTT.